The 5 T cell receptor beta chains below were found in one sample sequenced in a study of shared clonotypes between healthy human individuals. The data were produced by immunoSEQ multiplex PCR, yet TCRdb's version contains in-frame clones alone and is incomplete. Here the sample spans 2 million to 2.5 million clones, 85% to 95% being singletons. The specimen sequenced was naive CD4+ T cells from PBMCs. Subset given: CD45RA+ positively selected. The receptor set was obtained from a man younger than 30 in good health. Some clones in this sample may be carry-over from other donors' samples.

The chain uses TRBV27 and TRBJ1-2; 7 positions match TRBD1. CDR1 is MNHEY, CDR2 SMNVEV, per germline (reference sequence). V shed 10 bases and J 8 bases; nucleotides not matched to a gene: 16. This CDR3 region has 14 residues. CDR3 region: CATRGAEGLGGYTF. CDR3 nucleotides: TGTGCCACCAGGGGGGCGGAGGGATTGGGCGGCTACACCTTC.

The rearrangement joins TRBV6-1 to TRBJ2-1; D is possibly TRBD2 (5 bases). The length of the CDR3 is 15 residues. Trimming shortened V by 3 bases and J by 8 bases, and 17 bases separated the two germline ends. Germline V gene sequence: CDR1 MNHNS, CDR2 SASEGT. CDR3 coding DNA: TGTGCCAGCAGTGAGGCCGGGAACTTCGTCGATGAGCAGTTCTTC. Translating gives CASSEAGNFVDEQFF.

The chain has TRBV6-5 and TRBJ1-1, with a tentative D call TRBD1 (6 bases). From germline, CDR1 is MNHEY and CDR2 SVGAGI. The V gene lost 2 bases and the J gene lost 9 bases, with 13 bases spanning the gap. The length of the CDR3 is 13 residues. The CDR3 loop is CASSYRDTRKAFF. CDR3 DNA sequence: TGTGCCAGCAGTTACCGGGACACCCGAAAAGCTTTCTTT.

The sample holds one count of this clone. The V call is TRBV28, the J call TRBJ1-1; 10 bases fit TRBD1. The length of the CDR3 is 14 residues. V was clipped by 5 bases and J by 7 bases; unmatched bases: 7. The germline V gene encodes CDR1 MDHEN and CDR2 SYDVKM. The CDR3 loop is CASSPTTGGGEAFF. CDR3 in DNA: TGTGCCAGCAGTCCAACGACAGGGGGCGGTGAAGCTTTCTTT.

The CDR3: CASSPIPGTGGSEQYF. As DNA, the CDR3 is TGTGCCAGCTCACCCATTCCCGGGACAGGGGGTTCCGAGCAGTACTTC. The chain has TRBV18 and TRBJ2-7; 11 bases agree with TRBD1. CDR1 KGHSH and CDR2 LQKENI come from the germline V gene. The CDR3 runs 16 residues. J was trimmed by 6 bases and V by 3 bases; bases with no gene match: 10.